This is a list of T cell receptor beta chains from one sample in a study of T cell responses to AZD1222 COVID-19 vaccine. Data came from immunoSEQ multiplex PCR; TCRdb stores just in-frame clones and leaves some out. Of approximately 120,000 clones in the sample, 70% to 90% are singletons; the top ten hold 13%. The source material was peripheral blood, sampled on day 0 of MenACWY control vaccination. These receptors were collected from an adult in good health. Both conserved end residues are trimmed from each CDR3.

J | V | CDR3
TRBJ1-1 | TRBV6-5 | ASRHPGTEAF
TRBJ2-2 | TRBV7-3 | ASSLNGGLAGEGNTGELF
TRBJ2-7 | TRBV3-1/TRBV3-2 | ASSRRGLAGYEQY
TRBJ2-7 | TRBV19 | ASSQVLGLQY
TRBJ2-1 | TRBV24-1 | ATSDSTREGSTEQF
TRBJ1-5 | TRBV4-3 | ASSQDSESNQPQH
TRBJ1-2 | TRBV4-2 | ASSQDRTGQGDGYT
TRBJ2-7 | TRBV19 | ASGTGRINEQY
TRBJ1-1 | TRBV20-1 | SASPGQLNTEAF
TRBJ1-3 | TRBV14 | ASSQSQASGNTIY
TRBJ1-5 | TRBV19 | ASSIVPGDSNQPQH
TRBJ1-2 | TRBV28 | ASSGGGYRYGYT
TRBJ1-5 | TRBV4-1 | ASSQAPEQPQH
TRBJ2-1 | TRBV6-2/TRBV6-3 | ASSYGLHNEQF
TRBJ2-5 | TRBV5-6 | ASSLTQGAETQY
TRBJ1-1 | TRBV14 | ASSQPGQGETEAF
TRBJ1-5 | TRBV5-1 | ASSETGGNQPQH
TRBJ2-7 | TRBV13 | ASSTRRGHEQY
TRBJ1-2 | TRBV27 | ASSPGTGAYGYT
TRBJ2-2 | TRBV7-8 | ASSSDGLAQAGELF
TRBJ1-5 | TRBV19 | ASSNEPQGVQPQH
TRBJ2-6 | TRBV10-3 | AISVGSLSGANVLT
TRBJ2-7 | TRBV9 | ASSGTGGEQY
TRBJ1-6 | TRBV2 | ASSERVGVTNSPLH
TRBJ2-5 | TRBV6-2/TRBV6-3 | ASSYYGLAVIQETQY
TRBJ1-1 | TRBV6-5 | AIRDRGRNTEAF
TRBJ2-5 | TRBV2 | ASSAQMRETQY
TRBJ1-5 | TRBV28 | ASRNGVKQPQH
TRBJ2-7 | TRBV15 | ATSRADSPYEQY
TRBJ1-2 | TRBV4-3 | ASSLIEGQGASYGYT
TRBJ1-6 | TRBV6-5 | ASSYSGADSPLH
TRBJ2-7 | TRBV27 | ASSSTGQGIRSLYEQY
TRBJ2-5 | TRBV7-3 | ASSLSGREGEETQY
TRBJ1-1 | TRBV19 | ASTTRGRGQGRTEAF
TRBJ1-5 | TRBV4-1 | ASSQDLQTGKRNQPQH
TRBJ2-7 | TRBV5-1 | ASSFGQVSEQY
TRBJ1-5 | TRBV28 | AAGKRRGGGQPQH
TRBJ1-1 | TRBV14 | ASSQFPGEDTEAF
TRBJ1-3 | TRBV24-1 | ATISPGASGNTIY
TRBJ2-1 | TRBV19 | ASSIIFSGQGVRQF
TRBJ2-7 | TRBV11-2 | ASSLGQGSAYEQY